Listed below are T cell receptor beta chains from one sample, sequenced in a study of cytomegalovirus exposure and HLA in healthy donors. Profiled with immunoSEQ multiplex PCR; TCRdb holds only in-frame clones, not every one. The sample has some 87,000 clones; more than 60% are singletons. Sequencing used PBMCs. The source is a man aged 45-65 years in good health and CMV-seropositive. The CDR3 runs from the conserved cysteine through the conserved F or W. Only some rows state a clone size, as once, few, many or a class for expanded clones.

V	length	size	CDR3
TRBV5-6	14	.	CASSLANMGGTQYF
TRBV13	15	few	CASSPLGQGSTEAFF
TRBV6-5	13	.	CASRILQGREQFF
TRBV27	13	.	CASSRQITDTQYF
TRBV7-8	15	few	CASSLEWQMNTEAFF
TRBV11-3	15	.	CASSPGQGAYNEQFF
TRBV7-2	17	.	CASSARPSGGEHYEQYF
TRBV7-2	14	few	CASSLLQVSYEQYF
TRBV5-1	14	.	CASSATGDDYGYTF
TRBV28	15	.	CASSLGTGRQETQYF
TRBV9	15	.	CASRLGGTNTGELFF
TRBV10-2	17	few	CASSRSETGARNTEAFF
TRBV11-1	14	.	CASSPDRVNTEAFF
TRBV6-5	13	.	CASSYTGGNEQFF
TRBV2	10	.	CASRGGVLHF
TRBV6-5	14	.	CASSLTGGRTEAFF